Sequencing of this T cell receptor (beta chain) was carried out in a study of T-cell reconstitution after alpha-beta-depleted transplantation in children. For TCRbeta, the library was prepared with unique molecular identifiers. TCRdb redid the calling of the PCR reads with MiXCR, one entry per CDR3 protein. The data hold 250,000 to 400,000 distinct CDR3 sequences, with around 25% observed a single time. This CDR3 region has 14 residues. Germline V CDR1 and CDR2: MRHNA, SNTAGT. V shed 5 bases and J shed 5 bases, with 15 bases lying between them. Of note for this clonotype: No antigen is known for it.

Study findings and constraints: After transplant, at about two months, alpha-beta T cells were reportedly derived from several hundred expanded graft clones.

The chain links TRBV6-4 to TRBJ1-1, with D unresolved. The sequencing here drew on PBMCs, mostly from graft donor cells, taken 180 days after TCRalphabeta/CD19-depleted stem cell transplant. This receptor was taken from a male patient younger than 18 who had a stem cell transplant for acute lymphoblastic leukemia, so the T cells may come from the graft donor. The CDR3 nucleotides are TGTGCCAGCAGTCCCCCCCCTGGATGGACTGAAGCTTTCTTT. It specifies CASSPPPGWTEAFF.